These 30 T cell receptor beta chains originate from one sample sequenced in a study of blood T cell repertoires in COVID-19. Data came from immunoSEQ multiplex PCR; TCRdb stores just in-frame clones and leaves some out. The sample yields about 140,000 clones, roughly four fifths seen once. Input material: peripheral blood. The receptors were gathered from a woman aged 80 or over with acute or convalescent COVID-19.

This chain connects TRBV15 to TRBJ1-6; 9 nucleotides match TRBD1. The ends lost 1 base at V and 0 bases at J; junction bases unmatched: 4. This CDR3 is built from 18 residues. In germline, CDR1 is LNHNV, CDR2 YYDKDF (reference sequence). CDR3 region: CATSRVPGQGSYNSPLHF. The CDR3 nucleotides read TGTGCCACCAGCAGAGTACCGGGACAGGGCTCCTATAATTCACCCCTCCACTTT.

This chain links TRBV7-2 with TRBJ2-3; D is perhaps TRBD1 (5 bases). CDR3 length: 14 amino acids. V lost 4 bases, J lost 7 bases, and 15 bases lay in between. Per the germline V gene, CDR1 is SGHTA and CDR2 is FQGNSA. The CDR3 nucleotides are TGTGCCAGCAGCTCCCAGGTTCAGGGTTATACGCAGTATTTT. This sequence encodes CASSSQVQGYTQYF.

The rearrangement uses TRBV27 and TRBJ2-1, with D unresolved. Germline V gene sequence: CDR1 MNHEY, CDR2 SMNVEV (reference sequence). This CDR3 region has 14 residues. V shed 0 bases and J shed 4 bases, with 7 bases lying between them. In nucleotides, the CDR3 is TGTGCCAGCAGTTTATCGACAATTTACAATGAGCAGTTCTTC. Its protein product is CASSLSTIYNEQFF.

The rearrangement uses TRBV2 and TRBJ1-6; D remains unclear. Trimming left V 6 bases short and J 9 bases short, with 15 bases between. The CDR3 covers 14 residues. Germline loops: CDR1 SNHLY, CDR2 FYNNEI. CDR3: CASSEGSWSSPLHF. The CDR3 bases are TGTGCCAGCAGCGAGGGCAGTTGGAGTTCACCCCTCCACTTT.

This clone was seen once. The genes are TRBV5-1 and TRBJ1-1; TRBD1 might be the D (5 bases). The CDR3 is 11 residues long. Germline V gene data show CDR1 as SGHRS and CDR2 as YFSETQ. The V end was cut by 4 bases, the J end by 7 bases, with 8 bases between. In DNA, the CDR3 is TGCGCCAGCAGCCTCGACAGTGAAGCTTTCTTT. This codes for CASSLDSEAFF.

The chain recombines TRBV3-1 (or the pseudogene TRBV3-2) with TRBJ2-3, with D uncertain. The CDR3 has 15 residues. CDR1 and CDR2 (germline): LGHDT, YNNKEL (reference sequence). V lost 1 base to trimming and J lost 6 bases, with 14 bases between them. The CDR3 spells CASSQVGLPTDTQYF. CDR3 DNA: TGTGCCAGCAGCCAAGTTGGGCTACCCACGGATACGCAGTATTTT.

The J gene is TRBJ2-5, the V gene TRBV7-2; 13 bases map to TRBD2. CDR3 length: 16 residues. Germline CDR1 is SGHTA and CDR2 is FQGNSA. The junction had 6 bases not matched to a gene; V was cut back by 2 bases and J by 6 bases. CDR3 coding DNA: TGTGCCAGCAGCTTACAATCACTAGCGGGGGGGAAGACCCAGTACTTC. This sequence encodes CASSLQSLAGGKTQYF.

The gene calls are TRBV4-2 and TRBJ2-7; 7 bases are shared with TRBD1. Unmatched junction bases numbered 10, after V lost 0 bases and J lost 5 bases. This CDR3 is built from 16 residues. Germline loops: CDR1 LGHNA, CDR2 YNFKEQ. The CDR3: CASSQEPGDRANEQYF. The CDR3, as DNA: TGTGCCAGCAGCCAAGAACCAGGAGACAGGGCTAACGAGCAGTACTTC.

The rearrangement joins TRBV3-1 (or the pseudogene TRBV3-2) to TRBJ2-1; tentatively, D is TRBD2 (6 bases). CDR1 is LGHDT and CDR2 is YNNKEL in the germline V gene (reference sequence). V was shortened by 3 bases and J by 3 bases, with 12 bases between the two germline ends. The CDR3 is 15 residues long. The CDR3 DNA sequence: TGTGCCAGCAGCCAGGGACTTCCAATCTACAATGAGCAGTTCTTC. Its translation is CASSQGLPIYNEQFF.

CDR3 sequence reads: CATKPDSRDTGELFF. CDR3 DNA: TGCGCCACCAAACCCGATTCGCGGGACACCGGGGAGCTGTTTTTT. This rearrangement joins TRBV5-1 to TRBJ2-2, with D perhaps TRBD2 (5 bases). The CDR3 spans 15 residues. The germline gives CDR1 SGHRS, CDR2 YFSETQ. The V end was cut by 9 bases, the J end by 3 bases, with 18 bases between.

The V and J genes are TRBV11-2 and TRBJ1-3; D uncertain. CDR3 size: 16 residues. The germline CDR1 and CDR2 sequences are SGHAT and FQNNGV. Between the trimmed V and J ends, which lost 1 base and 4 bases, there was a span of 14 bases. CDR3 nucleotides: TGTGCCAGCAGCTTAGCTGACACCGTCGCCGGAAACACCATATATTTT. Its protein is CASSLADTVAGNTIYF.

V is TRBV27 and J is TRBJ2-7; possible D gene TRBD1, 6 bases. The germline V gene encodes CDR1 MNHEY and CDR2 SMNVEV (reference sequence). The CDR3 runs to 13 residues. With 2 bases removed from V and 3 bases from J, the gap between germline ends came to 8 bases. CDR3 coding DNA: TGTGCCAGCAGTTTAGGACAGCACTACGAGCAGTACTTC. Its protein is CASSLGQHYEQYF.

This chain uses TRBV6-5 with TRBJ1-2; TRBD1 matches 7 bases. This CDR3 spans 13 amino acids. J was trimmed by 4 bases and V by 6 bases; bases with no gene match: 5. Germline V gene data show CDR1 as MNHEY and CDR2 as SVGAGI. CDR3 DNA sequence: TGTGCCAGCAGGCCCCCAGGGGGCTATGGCTACACCTTC. Amino acid sequence: CASRPPGGYGYTF.

This sequence joins TRBV11-1 and TRBJ2-3; tentatively, D is TRBD1 (5 bases). The ends were cut back, 2 bases at V and 5 bases at J, with 17 bases in the middle. There are 16 residues in the CDR3. Germline V lookup: CDR1 SGHAT, CDR2 FQDESV (reference sequence). In nucleotides, the CDR3 is TGTGCCAGCAGCTTATTCCCCCGAACAGGCTTAGATACGCAGTATTTT. This encodes CASSLFPRTGLDTQYF. Complete variable domain (other parts from reference TRBV11-1 and TRBJ2-3): EAEVAQSPRYKITEKSQAVAFWCDPISGHATLYWYRQILGQGPELLVQFQDESVVDDSQLPKDRFSAERLKGVDSTLKIQPAELGDSAMYLCASSLFPRTGLDTQYFGPGTRLTVL.

This clone has only one observation. CDR3 protein: CASSQGMNTEAFF. As DNA, the CDR3 is TGTGCCAGCTCACAGGGGATGAACACTGAAGCTTTCTTT. V is TRBV18 and J is TRBJ1-1; D might be TRBD1 (5 bases). This CDR3 contains 13 residues. Germline CDR1 and CDR2: KGHSH and LQKENI. Trimming left V 4 bases short and J 0 bases short, with 6 bases between.

The chain uses TRBV7-6 and TRBJ2-3; 7 bases fit TRBD2. The CDR3 extends over 16 amino acids. The germline V gene encodes CDR1 SGHVS and CDR2 FNYEAQ. V gave up 1 base and J gave up 2 bases; unmatched junction bases: 6. The CDR3 DNA follows: TGTGCCAGCAGCTTAGTGGGGGGAGGGCCCACAGATACGCAGTATTTT. Protein sequence: CASSLVGGGPTDTQYF.

The chain joins TRBV28 to TRBJ2-3; D unresolved. The ends were cut back, 1 base at V and 3 bases at J, with 5 bases in the middle. The germline gives CDR1 MDHEN, CDR2 SYDVKM. The CDR3 runs 13 residues. As DNA, the CDR3 is TGTGCCAGCAGTTTATTCTCGACAGATACGCAGTATTTT. Its translation is CASSLFSTDTQYF.

V usage is TRBV19 and J usage is TRBJ2-3, with TRBD1 matching over 9 bases. V lost 6 bases to trimming and J lost 0 bases; unmatched junction nucleotides: 7. Germline CDR1 is LNHDA and CDR2 is SQIVND (reference sequence). The CDR3 consists of 16 residues. The CDR3: CASRRTGAFSTDTQYF. Written as DNA, the CDR3 is TGTGCCAGTAGGAGGACAGGGGCGTTTAGCACAGATACGCAGTATTTT.

The chain joins TRBV5-1 to TRBJ2-1; 9 nucleotides align to TRBD1. Germline-derived CDR1 and CDR2 are SGHRS and YFSETQ. The V segment lost 4 bases and the J segment 7 bases; nucleotides outside the gene matches: 6. The CDR3 has 14 residues. Here the CDR3 reads CASSPGTGYNEQFF. In nucleotides, the CDR3 is TGCGCCAGCAGCCCCGGGACAGGGTATAATGAGCAGTTCTTC.

This chain joins TRBV12-3 or TRBV12-4 and TRBJ2-1; 10 bases match TRBD1. The CDR3 sequence is 12 residues long. The J segment lost 9 bases and the V segment lost 6 bases, leaving 2 bases of the junction unmatched. CDR3 bases: TGTGCCAGCAGGGGGACAGGGGTTGAGCAGTTCTTC. Amino acid sequence: CASRGTGVEQFF.

The chain couples TRBV11-2 to TRBJ2-3, with 7 bases identical to TRBD1. Trimming removed 5 bases from V and 5 bases from J; junction bases left unmatched: 7. Germline lookup yields CDR1 SGHAT and CDR2 FQNNGV. This CDR3 region has 14 residues. The CDR3 coding sequence is TGTGCCAGCAGCCTTACAGGGGAGAGAGATACGCAGTATTTT. Translation: CASSLTGERDTQYF.

This sequence joins TRBV27 and TRBJ2-7; 8 positions agree with TRBD1. CDR1 MNHEY and CDR2 SMNVEV come from the germline V gene (reference sequence). The CDR3 runs to 13 residues. Trimming cost V 4 bases and J 11 bases; bases outside gene matches: 10. CDR3 in amino acids: CASSYQQQGEEYF. The CDR3 coding sequence is TGTGCCAGCAGTTACCAACAACAGGGGGAGGAGTACTTC.

The V and J genes are TRBV5-1 and TRBJ1-2; D may be TRBD1 (5 bases). This CDR3 region has 14 residues. The germline V gene has CDR1 SGHRS and CDR2 YFSETQ. V was cut by 6 bases and J by 5 bases, with 17 bases left in between. Here the CDR3 reads CASTPGLEGYGYTF. CDR3 coding DNA: TGCGCCAGCACCCCGGGACTGGAGGGGTATGGCTACACCTTC.

The chain recombines TRBV18 with TRBJ2-2; tentative D call: TRBD1 (6 bases). Trimming removed 6 bases from V and 4 bases from J, with 15 bases in between. This CDR3 contains 15 residues. Germline values: CDR1 KGHSH, CDR2 LQKENI. In DNA form, the CDR3 reads TGTGCCAGCTCTCAACTACAGGGCCGCACCGGGGAGCTGTTTTTT. It codes for CASSQLQGRTGELFF.

The rearrangement uses TRBV6-5 and TRBJ1-3; D is undetermined. V lost 4 bases, J lost 7 bases, and 8 bases lay in between. This CDR3 is 12 amino acids long. The germline gives CDR1 MNHEY, CDR2 SVGAGI. The CDR3 DNA follows: TGTGCCAGCAGTTCGGCGGGCAACACCATATATTTT. It codes for CASSSAGNTIYF.

This clone was counted between two and nine times. The J gene is TRBJ1-4, the V gene TRBV2, with D possibly TRBD1 on 5 matching bases. Deletions cut 4 bases from V and 7 bases from J, with 13 bases between. This CDR3 spans 14 amino acids. Germline CDR1 SNHLY, CDR2 FYNNEI. The CDR3 DNA is TGTGCCAGCAGTGCCGAAGGGGCTGGTGAAAAACTGTTTTTT. It codes for CASSAEGAGEKLFF.

The chain employs TRBV10-1 and TRBJ2-1, with 7 nucleotides matching TRBD2. Germline V gives CDR1 WNHNN, CDR2 SYGVQD (reference sequence). Trimming removed 3 bases from V and 4 bases from J; junction bases left unmatched: 6. The CDR3 is made up of 15 amino acids. The CDR3 here is CASSDGASGYNEQFF. Here the CDR3 DNA reads TGCGCCAGCAGTGATGGGGCTAGCGGTTACAATGAGCAGTTCTTC.

The CDR3 region is CATSRVGGNEKLFF. The CDR3, as DNA: TGTGCCACCAGCAGGGTGGGGGGTAATGAAAAACTGTTTTTT. The J gene is TRBJ1-4, the V gene TRBV15; D is perhaps TRBD1 (5 bases). V dropped 3 bases and J dropped 4 bases, with 9 bases sitting between them. This CDR3 is built from 14 residues. Looked up from germline, CDR1 is LNHNV and CDR2 is YYDKDF (reference sequence).

The chain uses TRBV27 and TRBJ2-3, with D possibly being TRBD2 (5 bases). This CDR3 comprises 14 residues. V dropped 0 bases and J dropped 2 bases, with 6 bases sitting between them. Germline CDR1 reads MNHEY; CDR2 reads SMNVEV (reference sequence). The CDR3 region is CASSLSGITDTQYF. The CDR3 bases are TGTGCCAGCAGTTTATCCGGGATCACAGATACGCAGTATTTT.

The chain combines TRBV19 with TRBJ1-5; 7 bases fit TRBD1. The CDR3 is made up of 16 amino acids. From germline, CDR1 is LNHDA and CDR2 SQIVND (reference sequence). V shed 5 bases, J shed 0 bases, and the junction held 7 bases outside the gene matches. CDR3 nucleotide sequence: TGTGCCAGTAGTCCACAGGGGTTGTATAGCAATCAGCCCCAGCATTTT. It yields the protein CASSPQGLYSNQPQHF.